These 10 T cell receptor beta chains were all obtained from the same sample, sequenced in a study of Graves' ophthalmopathy and Graves' hyperthyroidism. Amplification targeted the TCR beta CDR3 regions, with RNA transcripts as the source material. The workflow started with a first-round RT-PCR run with HTBI primers and then moved on to a second-round multiplex PCR. MiXCR was run by TCRdb on the multiplex PCR reads, yielding one entry per CDR3 protein. The sample includes 620,000 or so distinct CDR3 sequences, approximately 22% seen only once; the top ten take approximately 7%. The sequencing sample was made of peripheral blood. The origin of the receptors is a woman between 18 and 29 years old with stable Graves' hyperthyroidism. Some clones in this sample may be carry-over from other donors' samples.

There are a few counts of this clonotype. The chain carries TRBV28 and TRBJ2-7, with TRBD1 as a possible D gene (5 bases). Per the germline V gene, CDR1 is MDHEN and CDR2 is SYDVKM. The V gene lost 4 bases and the J gene lost 1 base, with 17 bases spanning the gap. CDR3 size: 16 residues. CDR3 protein: CASSSRTRHLSYEQYF. The CDR3 region has the DNA TGTGCCAGCAGTTCGCGGACAAGGCACTTATCCTACGAGCAGTACTTC.

This chain joins TRBV15 and TRBJ1-1; the match to TRBD1 covers 9 bases. The trim removed 0 bases at V and 8 bases at J, leaving 10 bases unmatched. In germline, CDR1 is LNHNV, CDR2 YYDKDF (reference sequence). This CDR3 contains 16 residues. CDR3 in amino acids: CATSRDWAGQGGEAFF. The CDR3 DNA follows: TGTGCCACCAGCAGAGATTGGGCGGGACAGGGAGGGGAAGCTTTCTTT. The variable domain in full, with the rest retrieved from reference TRBV15 and TRBJ1-1, is DAMVIQNPRYQVTQFGKPVTLSCSQTLNHNVMYWYQQKSSQAPKLLFHYYDKDFNNEADTPDNFQSRRPNTSFCFLDIRSPGLGDTAMYLCATSRDWAGQGGEAFFGQGTRLTVV.

Ten or more counts support this clonotype. This CDR3 reads CASSISGRSSYEQYF. CDR3 DNA: TGTGCCAGCAGTATTAGCGGGAGGAGCTCCTACGAGCAGTACTTC. The genes are TRBV6-1 and TRBJ2-7; 10 bases fit TRBD2. The CDR3 loop spans 15 amino acids. Germline V gene sequence: CDR1 MNHNS, CDR2 SASEGT. Unmatched junction bases numbered 4, after V lost 5 bases and J lost 0 bases.

This clonotype was recorded at least ten times. The chain joins TRBV12-5 to TRBJ1-1; TRBD1 is a possible D gene (6 bases). The V end lost 5 bases, the J end lost 11 bases, and 18 bases lay between the germline ends. Germline values: CDR1 LGHNT, CDR2 FRNRAP. This CDR3 region has 13 residues. The CDR3 region has the DNA TGTGCTAGTGGTACGACAGGACCGGTAGACGCTTTCTTT. Amino acids: CASGTTGPVDAFF.

This clonotype has ten or more counts. The gene calls are TRBV4-1 and TRBJ1-3; 7 nucleotides line up with TRBD1. Germline V lookup: CDR1 MGHRA, CDR2 YSYEKL. V gave up 0 bases and J gave up 1 base; unmatched junction bases: 9. This CDR3 region has 18 residues. The CDR3 region is CASSQDNLGQASGNTIYF. The DNA for the CDR3 is TGCGCCAGCAGCCAAGACAATCTAGGACAGGCATCTGGAAACACCATATATTTT.

This sequence joins TRBV7-9 and TRBJ1-1; 7 nucleotides align to TRBD1. V was pared by 5 bases and J by 5 bases, with 5 bases of the junction left unmatched. In germline, CDR1 is SEHNR, CDR2 FQNEAQ (reference sequence). This CDR3 spans 13 amino acids. The CDR3 nucleotides read TGTGCCAGCAGCAGTACAGGGGTGACTGAAGCTTTCTTT. Amino acids: CASSSTGVTEAFF.

Ten or more counts support this clonotype. The V gene is TRBV25-1, the J gene TRBJ1-2; D is possibly TRBD1 (5 bases). V shed 6 bases and J shed 4 bases, with 9 bases lying between them. Germline CDR1 is MGHDK and CDR2 is SYGVNS. The CDR3 runs to 12 residues. The chain's CDR3 is CASRDDSYGYTF. The CDR3 DNA sequence: TGTGCCAGCAGAGATGACAGCTATGGCTACACCTTC.

The sample holds many counts of this clonotype. This chain uses TRBV7-6 with TRBJ2-7, with 16 bases identical to TRBD2. Trimming took 6 bases from V and 2 from J; bases not matched to a gene: 4. Germline assignment: CDR1 SGHVS and CDR2 FNYEAQ. The CDR3 length is 16 residues. CDR3 amino acids: CASRPGTSGGAYEQYF. In DNA form, the CDR3 reads TGTGCCAGCAGACCCGGGACTAGCGGGGGGGCCTACGAGCAGTACTTC.

This clonotype was observed at least ten times. The V and J genes are TRBV6-2 or TRBV6-3 and TRBJ2-7; 9 nucleotides match TRBD1. Germline V gene sequence: CDR1 MNHEY, CDR2 SVGEGT. The CDR3 runs to 16 residues. The trim removed 6 bases at V and 0 bases at J, leaving 9 bases unmatched. The CDR3 is CASRTYRGPLSYEQYF. The CDR3 nucleotides read TGTGCCAGCAGAACCTACAGGGGGCCCCTCTCCTACGAGCAGTACTTC.

This clonotype was seen at least ten times. Here the CDR3 reads CASSQGLAFEQYF. The CDR3 coding sequence is TGCGCCAGCAGCCAAGGATTGGCGTTCGAGCAGTACTTC. V gene TRBV4-1 combines with J gene TRBJ2-7; D ambiguous. Germline V CDR1 and CDR2: MGHRA, YSYEKL. Between the trimmed V and J ends, which lost 1 base and 6 bases, there was a span of 10 bases. This CDR3 has 13 amino acids.